These 9 T cell receptor beta chains were all obtained from the same sample, sequenced in a study of technical replicates of blood from a handful of donors (dated by TCRdb to 2016 to 2017). The receptor library was made with the immunoSEQ multiplex PCR assay. What TCRdb holds here is the immuneACCESS table cut down to in-frame rearrangements. Part of the clones is not present; checked against another copy, under half of the missing clones reflect an unresolved V gene, and the others are unexplained. This sample lists some 54,000 clones; approximately 92% were detected once. Jointly, the top ten make up 4.2% of the sample. Material for sequencing was PBMCs. The receptors stem from a human donor in good health. Some clones in this sample may be carry-over from other donors' samples.

The genes are TRBV5-1 and TRBJ1-2; unclear D gene. CDR3 length: 15 residues. In germline, CDR1 is SGHRS, CDR2 YFSETQ. Trimming stripped 0 bases from V and 6 bases from J, with 15 bases between. CDR3 protein: CASSLAGGNVNGYTF. In DNA, the CDR3 is TGCGCCAGCAGCTTGGCCGGAGGCAACGTAAATGGCTACACCTTC. Together with reference TRBV5-1 and TRBJ1-2, the CDR3 gives the full variable domain: KAGVTQTPRYLIKTRGQQVTLSCSPISGHRSVSWYQQTPGQGLQFLFEYFSETQRNKGNFPGRFSGRQFSNSRSEMNVSTLELGDSALYLCASSLAGGNVNGYTFGSGTRLTVV.

V is TRBV6-4 and J is TRBJ2-2; TRBD2 matches at 13 bases. This CDR3 is 16 amino acids long. Germline V gene sequence: CDR1 MRHNA, CDR2 SNTAGT. The J segment lost 6 bases and the V segment lost 5 bases, leaving 6 bases of the junction unmatched. The CDR3 spells CASSRTSGSSAGELFF. The CDR3 nucleotides read TGTGCCAGCAGTAGGACTAGCGGGAGCTCGGCCGGGGAGCTGTTTTTT.

The V gene is TRBV9, the J gene TRBJ1-2; the match to TRBD1 covers 8 bases. The CDR3 runs to 13 residues. Trimming removed 0 bases from V and 8 bases from J; junction bases left unmatched: 3. The germline CDR1 and CDR2 sequences are SGDLS and YYNGEE. CDR3 coding DNA: TGTGCCAGCAGCGTAGCAGGGACAGGAGGCTACACCTTC. Translated: CASSVAGTGGYTF.

The chain joins TRBV9 to TRBJ1-6; D gene unclear. Trimming removed 1 base at V and 11 bases at J, with 13 bases between. This CDR3 contains 14 residues. Germline V gene data show CDR1 as SGDLS and CDR2 as YYNGEE. CDR3 region: CASSVSQTLTPLHF. The DNA for the CDR3 is TGTGCCAGCAGCGTATCTCAAACTCTTACACCCCTCCACTTT.

There are a few counts of this clone. The chain joins TRBV23-1 to TRBJ1-1; D call uncertain. TRBV23-1 counts as an open reading frame of uncertain function. The CDR3 consists of 13 residues. V lost 4 bases, J lost 8 bases, and 14 bases lay in between. Here the CDR3 reads CASSPGLREEAFF. In DNA form, the CDR3 reads TGCGCCAGCAGTCCCGGCTTAAGGGAGGAAGCTTTCTTT.

The chain couples TRBV30 to TRBJ1-5; D gene unclear. V shed 0 bases and J shed 3 bases, with 6 bases lying between them. The CDR3 is 13 residues long. Germline CDR1 reads GTSNPN; CDR2 reads SVGIG (reference sequence). The CDR3 loop reads CAWSVQNNQPQHF. The CDR3, as DNA: TGTGCCTGGAGTGTCCAGAACAATCAGCCCCAGCATTTT.

In its sample, this clone was seen once. This chain joins TRBV6-5 and TRBJ1-2; TRBD1 aligns across 7 bases. CDR1 and CDR2 from the germline V gene are MNHEY and SVGAGI. V shed 10 bases and J 8 bases; nucleotides not matched to a gene: 13. CDR3 size: 13 residues. The CDR3 loop is CATEDRDKLGYTF. CDR3 nucleotides: TGTGCCACGGAAGACAGGGATAAATTGGGCTACACCTTC.

This chain uses TRBV9 with TRBJ1-2; tentatively, D is TRBD1 (5 bases). The V gene's germline CDR1 is SGDLS and CDR2 YYNGEE. This CDR3 comprises 17 residues. V lost 0 bases and J lost 0, with 15 bases in between. The CDR3 loop reads CASSVAGRAPANYGYTF. For the CDR3, the DNA is TGTGCCAGCAGCGTAGCCGGCAGGGCGCCAGCTAACTATGGCTACACCTTC.

This chain links TRBV5-1 with TRBJ2-1; D gene ambiguous. V was shortened by 0 bases and J by 10 bases, with 11 bases between the two germline ends. The CDR3 contains 13 residues. CDR1 is SGHRS, CDR2 YFSETQ, per germline. CDR3 DNA sequence: TGCGCCAGCAGCTTGGAGCCCGGTTTAGAGCAGTTCTTC. Translated: CASSLEPGLEQFF.